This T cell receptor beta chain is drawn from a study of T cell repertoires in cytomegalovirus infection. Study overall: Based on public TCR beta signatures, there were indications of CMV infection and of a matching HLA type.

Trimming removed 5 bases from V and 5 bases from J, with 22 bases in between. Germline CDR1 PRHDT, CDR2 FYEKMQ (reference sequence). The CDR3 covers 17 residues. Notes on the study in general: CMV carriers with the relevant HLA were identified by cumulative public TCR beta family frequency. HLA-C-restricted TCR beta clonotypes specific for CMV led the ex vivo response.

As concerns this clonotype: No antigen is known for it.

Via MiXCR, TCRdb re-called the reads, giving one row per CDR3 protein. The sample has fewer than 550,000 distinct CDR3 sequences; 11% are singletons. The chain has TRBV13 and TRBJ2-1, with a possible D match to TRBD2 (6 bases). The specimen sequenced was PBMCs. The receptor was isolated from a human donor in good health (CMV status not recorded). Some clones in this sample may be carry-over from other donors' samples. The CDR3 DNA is TGTGCCAGCAGCCCTGTAACCGGGACTTTTTCTGACAATGAGCAGTTCTTC. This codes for CASSPVTGTFSDNEQFF.